The sequence of this T cell receptor beta chain was determined in a study of cytomegalovirus exposure and HLA in healthy donors. Germline V gives CDR1 MGHRA, CDR2 YSYEKL. V shed 0 bases and J shed 5 bases, with 11 bases lying between them. The length of the CDR3 is 15 residues. The PCR contained 60 Vbeta and 13 Jbeta primers. Repertoires were generated with immunoSEQ multiplex PCR, while TCRdb's copy carries only in-frame clones and drops some. The repertoire consists of tens of thousands of clones, with about 84% occurring once and the leading ten covering 1.2%. This TCR derives from a girl aged 2 to 9 in good health and CMV-seropositive. The chain uses TRBV4-1 and TRBJ1-5; weak D call: TRBD1 (6 bases). Material for sequencing was PBMCs. CDR3 sequence: CASSQDKGDYQPQHF. The DNA for the CDR3 is TGCGCCAGCAGCCAAGATAAGGGGGATTATCAGCCCCAGCATTTT.